A selection of T cell receptor beta chains follows, all from one sample in a study of T-cell memory formation after mild COVID-19. MiXCR, run by TCRdb on the 5' RACE reads, gives a single entry per CDR3 protein. The sample yields 200,000 to 250,000 distinct CDR3 sequences, 9.4% seen once. The material sequenced was PBMCs or a T cell subset sorted from them (not recorded which). The receptors shown here come from a man between 18 and 35 years old who had mild COVID-19 (a few samples of this study predate the infection). Cell type and time point are not known. CDR3s include the opening cysteine and the closing phenylalanine or tryptophan. The D gene is left open where the match is weak. Only some rows state a clone size, as once, few, many or a class for expanded clones.

-,-,TRBV19,TRBJ2-3,CASSAIPRGGGDTQYF,TGTGCCAGTAGTGCCATTCCTAGGGGGGGAGGAGATACGCAGTATTTT
-,-,TRBV20-1,TRBJ1-5,CSAIGPGTPNRSNQPQHF,TGCAGTGCTATAGGTCCCGGGACCCCGAATCGTAGCAATCAGCCCCAGCATTTT
-,few,TRBV6-2/TRBV6-3,TRBJ2-5,CASSFSMETQYF,TGTGCCAGCAGCTTCTCAATGGAGACCCAGTACTTC
-,-,TRBV18,TRBJ2-3,CASSPHSEYF,TGTGCCAGCTCACCCCACTCGGAGTATTTT
TRBD2,few,TRBV7-9,TRBJ2-1,CASSTSGGRHNEQFF,TGTGCCAGCAGTACCAGCGGGGGGCGGCACAATGAGCAGTTCTTC
-,-,TRBV7-2,TRBJ1-1,CASRPTGFGNTEAFF,TGTGCCAGCAGACCCACAGGGTTTGGGAACACTGAAGCTTTCTTT
-,-,TRBV20-1,TRBJ1-2,CSASGDNINYGYTF,TGCAGTGCTAGTGGGGACAACATTAACTATGGCTACACCTTC
-,-,TRBV5-1,TRBJ1-1,CASSSRQPNTEAFF,TGCGCCAGCAGCTCTCGACAGCCGAACACTGAAGCTTTCTTT
-,few,TRBV6-1,TRBJ1-6,CASLGQNNSPLHF,TGTGCCAGCCTCGGGCAGAACAATTCACCCCTCCACTTT
-,few,TRBV19,TRBJ2-2,CASSILRAGELFF,TGTGCCAGTAGTATTCTCCGGGCCGGGGAGCTGTTTTTT